The rows below give T cell receptor beta chains drawn from one sample of a study of T cells in Graves' hyperthyroidism and ophthalmopathy. Via MiXCR, TCRdb re-called the multiplex PCR reads, giving one row per CDR3 protein. The sample includes a few hundred thousand distinct CDR3 sequences, roughly 50% of them seen just once. Sequenced: peripheral blood or thyroid tissue (not recorded which). Every receptor here comes from a woman aged 18-29 years with Graves' hyperthyroidism. The CDR3 runs from the conserved cysteine through the conserved F or W. Each record gives: V gene, CDR3 length, D gene, clone size, J gene, CDR3 protein, CDR3 DNA. A D gene is named only where the DNA matches it firmly. A clone size is listed for some rows: how often the clone was seen (once, few, many), or a class if it is expanded.

TRBV7-9,14,.,.,TRBJ1-1,CASSPTYRNTEAFF,TGTGCCAGCAGCCCAACGTACAGGAACACTGAAGCTTTCTTT
TRBV7-7,15,.,.,TRBJ2-7,CASSLRTAGTYEQYF,TGTGCTAGCAGCTTAAGGACAGCGGGGACCTACGAGCAGTACTTC
TRBV6-2/TRBV6-3,17,.,.,TRBJ2-7,CASSYSTTGTSFHEQYF,TGTGCCAGCAGTTACTCGACTACCGGGACAAGCTTCCACGAGCAGTACTTC
TRBV7-3,14,.,many,TRBJ1-3,CASSDGTSGNTIYF,TGTGCCAGCAGTGACGGGACCTCTGGAAACACCATATATTTT
TRBV11-2,15,TRBD2,many,TRBJ2-5,CASSLTSGRRETQYF,TGTGCCAGCAGCTTAACTAGCGGGAGACGGGAGACCCAGTACTTC
TRBV6-4,12,TRBD2,few,TRBJ2-2,CASSGTSGELFF,TGTGCCAGCAGTGGGACTAGCGGGGAGCTGTTTTTT
TRBV2,12,.,.,TRBJ1-2,CASTLWVFGYTF,TGTGCCAGCACATTGTGGGTTTTTGGCTACACCTTC
TRBV29-1,15,.,.,TRBJ2-7,CSSLSQPGHAYEQYF,TGCAGCAGTTTATCGCAACCAGGACATGCCTACGAGCAGTACTTC
TRBV20-1,14,.,.,TRBJ2-7,CSARRRQGGFEQYF,TGCAGTGCTAGAAGGAGACAGGGAGGGTTTGAGCAGTACTTC
TRBV6-2/TRBV6-3,16,TRBD1,.,TRBJ1-2,CASSYVRTGGNYGYTF,TGTGCCAGCAGTTACGTGAGGACAGGGGGGAACTATGGCTACACCTTC
TRBV29-1,12,.,.,TRBJ1-2,CSQGTWSFGYTF,TGCAGCCAGGGAACATGGTCCTTTGGCTACACCTTC
TRBV5-6,18,TRBD1,many,TRBJ2-7,CASSLGSRDRYFSYEQYF,TGTGCCAGCAGCTTGGGTTCCCGGGACAGATATTTTTCCTACGAGCAGTACTTC
TRBV10-3,14,.,.,TRBJ2-7,CAISDGGRLYEQYF,TGTGCCATCAGTGATGGAGGGAGGTTGTACGAGCAGTACTTC
TRBV29-1,12,TRBD1,once,TRBJ1-2,CSVGQGYHGYTF,TGCAGCGTCGGACAGGGGTATCACGGCTACACCTTC
TRBV12-3/TRBV12-4,18,TRBD1,.,TRBJ1-5,CASSWTGGSAGQNQPQHF,TGTGCCAGCAGCTGGACAGGGGGCTCGGCCGGGCAAAATCAGCCCCAGCATTTT
TRBV29-1,13,TRBD1,many,TRBJ1-4,CSVRAGGNEKLFF,TGCAGCGTTAGGGCAGGGGGTAATGAAAAACTGTTTTTT
TRBV20-1,15,.,.,TRBJ2-7,CSARQRSGSGSEQYF,TGCAGTGCTAGGCAAAGATCCGGGTCAGGGAGCGAGCAGTACTTC
TRBV18,17,TRBD2,.,TRBJ2-2,CASSPWLAGDNTGELFF,TGTGCCAGCTCACCCTGGTTGGCGGGAGACAACACCGGGGAGCTGTTTTTT
TRBV7-3,14,.,.,TRBJ2-7,CASSLGGTHNEQYF,TGTGCCAGCAGCTTAGGCGGGACTCACAATGAGCAGTACTTC
TRBV7-6,14,.,many,TRBJ1-2,CASSPQRLGYGYTF,TGTGCCAGCAGCCCTCAGCGGTTGGGCTATGGCTACACCTTC
TRBV4-3,13,.,many,TRBJ1-2,CASSQDRGYGYTF,TGCGCCAGCAGCCAAGATCGGGGGTATGGCTACACCTTC
TRBV7-2,13,.,many,TRBJ1-3,CASSLNLEGTIYF,TGTGCCAGCAGCCTCAATCTTGAGGGCACCATATATTTT
TRBV24-1,13,.,.,TRBJ1-2,CATGLGGDYGYTF,TGTGCCACCGGTCTAGGGGGGGACTATGGCTACACCTTC
TRBV6-1,12,.,many,TRBJ2-7,CASSTTGYEQYF,TGTGCCAGCAGTACCACAGGGTACGAGCAGTACTTC
TRBV19,13,TRBD1,.,TRBJ1-2,CATKDRGGYGYTF,TGTGCCACGAAGGACAGGGGCGGATATGGCTACACCTTC
TRBV27,14,.,few,TRBJ2-7,CASSSRRTLYEQYF,TGTGCCAGCAGTTCAAGGCGAACACTCTACGAGCAGTACTTC
TRBV7-2,15,.,.,TRBJ1-2,CASSLVSGDNYGYTF,TGTGCCAGCAGCTTAGTTTCTGGGGATAACTATGGCTACACCTTC
TRBV12-3/TRBV12-4,14,.,many,TRBJ1-2,CASSQTAGAGGYTF,TGTGCCAGCAGCCAAACAGCGGGCGCCGGAGGCTACACCTTC
TRBV10-3,12,TRBD1,.,TRBJ2-7,CAISEGQGRQYF,TGTGCCATCAGCGAGGGACAGGGGCGGCAGTACTTC